This T cell receptor beta chain was sequenced in a study of blood T cell repertoires in COVID-19 (dated by TCRdb to the early 2020s). About the study as a whole: Collaborator samples came from the United States, Italy and Spain and covered acute and convalescent phases of COVID-19. The prospective study material was composed of cDNA or gDNA derived from T cells, B-cell-depleted T cells, or PBMCs. HLA class I and class II types, where available, came from metadata supplied by the sample provider rather than from assay-based typing. Subjects who had been exposed to COVID-19, were actively infected with it, or had recovered from it provided the deeply sampled blood TCRbeta repertoires that made up the dataset. The samples were drawn from the first 160 participants of the ongoing ImmuneRACE study and from 950 to 1,500 subjects provided by 6 global collaborators. The sample metadata nearly always contained a de-identified subject ID, COVID-19 status, age in years and sex. The repertoires were released in a freely available public database meant as a resource for research on the immune response to SARS-CoV-2. The research as a whole found: Clinical and demographic metadata were provided uncurated, with the amount varying by source and participant.

Details on this clone: Its cognate antigen has yet to be identified. Base qualities are not provided; no much larger clone lies one nucleotide away.

TCRbeta CDR3 regions were amplified from genomic DNA using the immunoSEQ Assay, a bias-controlled multiplex PCR. As for the original processing: The number of nucleated cells in each sample was estimated by amplification of reference gene primers within the assay. To quantify the absolute abundance of each unique TCRbeta CDR3 rearrangement, sequence reads were collapsed and filtered. For each sample, productive Simpson clonality was calculated as the square root of Simpson's diversity index over productive rearrangements. TCRdb obtained this table from immuneACCESS and retained in-frame rearrangements with V and J assigned. These tables miss some clones; where compared with another copy, unresolved V genes account for less than half of the shortfall, and the remainder is unexplained. V and J calls and clone size are those listed in that table; D and trimming were worked out from the DNA. The sample profile shows a few hundred thousand clones; approximately 88% of them were found once. The top ten clones comprise over 4.5% of the sample.

Participants in the prospective study were aged roughly 18 to 100 years, lived in 20 to 25 United States geographic areas, and enrolled through a virtual design. In the prospective study, cohorts were assigned on the basis of participant-reported clinical history obtained from a screening survey and a study questionnaire. ImmuneRACE Cohort 3 recovered participants were defined by two consecutive negative NP/OP PCR tests, healthcare professional clearance, or symptom resolution. Each participant in the prospective study had whole blood, serum and a nasopharyngeal or oropharyngeal swab collected by mobile phlebotomists. Over an approximately 2-month period, participants in the prospective study had the option of providing additional blood draws and questionnaires. Prospective study blood samples were shipped either frozen or at room temperature before DNA extraction. Reading from cysteine to phenylalanine, the CDR3 counts 14 amino acids. Only the CDR3 part of the read is kept: 42 bases, read in frame from the first base. CDR1 and CDR2, looked up from the germline V gene, are SGHRS and YFSETQ. V and J are truncated by 4 bases and 2 bases respectively, leaving an intervening sequence of 10 bases.

The chain was built from TRBV5-1 and TRBJ1-5; the D gene lacks a confident call. Sequenced input: PBMCs or T cells enriched from blood (not recorded which). This clonotype was obtained from a young man who had recovered from COVID-19. The DNA sequence is as follows: TGCGCCAGCAGCCCCCGGTCCGGCAATCAGCCCCAGCATTTT. Its translation is CASSPRSGNQPQHF. With all but the CDR3 taken from the reference TRBV5-1 and TRBJ1-5 genes, the full variable domain is: KAGVTQTPRYLIKTRGQQVTLSCSPISGHRSVSWYQQTPGQGLQFLFEYFSETQRNKGNFPGRFSGRQFSNSRSEMNVSTLELGDSALYLCASSPRSGNQPQHFGDGTRLSIL.